These 21 T cell receptor beta chains came from one sample sequenced in a study of T cells after yellow fever vaccination. One entry per CDR3 protein, called by TCRdb with MiXCR from the 5' RACE reads. The sample lists some 420,000 distinct CDR3 sequences; 18% were seen once. The sample in question was PBMCs, obtained before the yellow fever booster vaccination. The receptors stem from a man in his late teens or twenties who received the YFV17D yellow fever vaccine.

This clonotype was detected a few times. V is TRBV7-2 and J is TRBJ2-3; D call uncertain. V gave up 1 base and J gave up 4 bases, with 6 bases separating them. CDR1 and CDR2 (germline): SGHTA, FQGNSA. There are 13 residues in the CDR3. The CDR3: CASSLESADTQYF. The DNA for the CDR3 is TGTGCCAGCAGCTTAGAGTCTGCAGATACGCAGTATTTT.

This clonotype appeared a few times. The genes are TRBV5-5 and TRBJ2-3; 9 nucleotides agree with TRBD2. The CDR3 consists of 16 residues. Germline CDR1 is SGHKS and CDR2 is YYEKEE (reference sequence). The V gene end was trimmed by 4 bases and the J gene end by 2 bases; junction bases not matched to a gene: 8. In nucleotides, the CDR3 is TGTGCCAGCAGCACACCCCTAGCGGGGAACACAGATACGCAGTATTTT. This gives the protein CASSTPLAGNTDTQYF.

This clonotype was observed a handful of times. The CDR3 is CASSLQQGLEQYV. CDR3 DNA: TGTGCCAGCAGCTTACAACAGGGGTTAGAGCAGTACGTC. The chain carries TRBV7-2 and TRBJ2-7; 7 bases are a match to TRBD1. V trimming: 2 bases; J trimming: 7 bases; junction bases outside the gene matches: 5. The germline V gene has CDR1 SGHTA and CDR2 FQGNSA. The CDR3 is 13 residues long.

This clonotype was seen a few times. This chain links TRBV12-3 or TRBV12-4 with TRBJ2-5; no clear D. The CDR3 extends over 14 amino acids. V lost 5 bases and J lost 0, with 10 bases in between. As DNA, the CDR3 is TGTGCCAGCAGTCCCGACACGTACCAAGAGACCCAGTACTTC. Translation: CASSPDTYQETQYF.

The table lists this clonotype with a few counts. The rearrangement joins TRBV7-2 to TRBJ1-4; the match to TRBD1 covers 8 bases. This CDR3 has 14 residues. V was clipped by 5 bases and J by 5 bases; unmatched bases: 4. The V gene's germline CDR1 is SGHTA and CDR2 FQGNSA. The CDR3 DNA is TGTGCCAGCAGCCTAAACAGGGGGAATGAAAAACTGTTTTTT. Amino acid sequence: CASSLNRGNEKLFF.

The chain carries TRBV12-3 or TRBV12-4 and TRBJ2-5; no firm D call. Trimming cost V 3 bases and J 1 base, with 12 bases left between them. The CDR3 has 15 residues. The DNA of the CDR3 is TGTGCCAGCAGTTTCGGTGACCGCTTCCAAGAGACCCAGTACTTC. Translation: CASSFGDRFQETQYF.

The chain has TRBV7-2 and TRBJ2-3; 9 positions match TRBD2. The germline V gene has CDR1 SGHTA and CDR2 FQGNSA. CDR3 size: 17 residues. V lost 5 bases to trimming and J lost 0 bases; unmatched junction nucleotides: 9. The CDR3 DNA reads as TGTGCCAGCAGCAGTAGCGGGGGACCACGTAGCACAGATACGCAGTATTTT. Translated: CASSSSGGPRSTDTQYF.

The chain couples TRBV4-3 to TRBJ1-5; D might be TRBD1 (6 bases). Deletions cut 0 bases from V and 0 bases from J, with 21 bases between. Germline CDR1 is LGHNA and CDR2 is YSLEER. The CDR3 runs to 20 residues. CDR3 sequence: CASSQDLSRGADYSNQPQHF. For the CDR3, the DNA is TGCGCCAGCAGCCAAGATCTGTCAAGGGGGGCGGACTATAGCAATCAGCCCCAGCATTTT.

This chain uses TRBV6-6 with TRBJ2-1; D perhaps matches TRBD2 (5 bases). The germline CDR1 and CDR2 sequences are MNHNY and SVGAGI (reference sequence). The CDR3 runs to 16 residues. V was trimmed by 0 bases and J by 8 bases, leaving 17 bases between them. CDR3 nucleotides: TGTGCCAGCAGTTACTCGGGAGTTGATCTTTCGGATGAGCAGTTCTTC. Translating it yields CASSYSGVDLSDEQFF.

This clonotype has only a few counts. V and J are TRBV20-1 and TRBJ1-5; unclear D gene. The CDR3 spans 15 residues. CDR1 and CDR2 (germline): DFQATT, SNEGSKA (reference sequence). Trimming shortened V by 3 bases and J by 2 bases, and 14 bases separated the two germline ends. The CDR3 loop is CSAREKGRGNQPQHF. The CDR3 DNA reads as TGCAGTGCTAGGGAGAAGGGTAGGGGCAATCAGCCCCAGCATTTT.

The table lists this clonotype with many counts. CDR3 bases: TGCAGTGCCACCTTTTTCTCGGGACTTCACAATGAGCAGTTCTTC. It codes for CSATFFSGLHNEQFF. The chain joins TRBV20-1 to TRBJ2-1; TRBD2 is a possible D gene (6 bases). V lost 6 bases and J 5 bases, leaving 20 bases between the germline ends. This CDR3 has 15 residues. The germline CDR1 and CDR2 sequences are DFQATT and SNEGSKA (reference sequence).

This sequence joins TRBV4-1 and TRBJ2-3, with D tentatively TRBD2 (6 bases). Trimming cost V 4 bases and J 0 bases, with 14 bases left between them. The CDR3 covers 16 residues. Germline V gene sequence: CDR1 MGHRA, CDR2 YSYEKL. The CDR3 DNA reads as TGCGCCAGCAGCCCACGTCGGGCGGGGAGCACAGATACGCAGTATTTT. This gives the protein CASSPRRAGSTDTQYF.

The chain employs TRBV9 and TRBJ2-3; 9 positions match TRBD2. The CDR3 covers 15 residues. From germline, CDR1 is SGDLS and CDR2 YYNGEE. V trimming: 3 bases; J trimming: 2 bases; junction bases outside the gene matches: 4. CDR3 in DNA: TGTGCCAGCAGCGAGAGCGGGGGGTACACAGATACGCAGTATTTT. Amino acids: CASSESGGYTDTQYF.

This sequence joins TRBV7-6 and TRBJ1-4; D perhaps matches TRBD1 (6 bases). Germline V gives CDR1 SGHVS, CDR2 FNYEAQ. V lost 4 bases, J lost 10 bases, and 25 bases lay in between. This CDR3 is built from 17 residues. In DNA form, the CDR3 reads TGTGCCAGCAGCTCCAGCCCCAAGACAGGTCGAGAGGTAAAACTGTTTTTT. Translated, it gives CASSSSPKTGREVKLFF.

The chain combines TRBV29-1 with TRBJ2-7; 7 bases are a match to TRBD2. Germline trimming cut 1 base from V and 1 base from J; bases unmatched to any gene: 1. The CDR3 is made up of 13 amino acids. Germline-derived CDR1 and CDR2 are SQVTM and ANQGSEA. CDR3 in amino acids: CSVEGGGSYEQYF. The CDR3 coding sequence is TGCAGCGTTGAAGGGGGGGGGTCCTACGAGCAGTACTTC.

This clonotype has more than one count but fewer than ten. The rearrangement joins TRBV27 to TRBJ2-1; 8 bases map to TRBD2. The CDR3 covers 12 residues. Germline loops: CDR1 MNHEY, CDR2 SMNVEV (reference sequence). Losses at the gene ends were 6 bases for V and 10 bases for J; bases not matched to a gene: 5. CDR3: CASRSGGWEQFF. CDR3 DNA: TGTGCCAGCAGGAGCGGGGGCTGGGAGCAGTTCTTC.

The chain employs TRBV20-1 and TRBJ2-1; D tentatively fits TRBD1 or TRBD2 (5 bases each). The ends were cut back, 6 bases at V and 6 bases at J, with 18 bases in the middle. The V gene's germline CDR1 is DFQATT and CDR2 SNEGSKA (reference sequence). The CDR3 is 14 amino acids. The CDR3 loop reads CSATPPGTINEQFF. The CDR3 nucleotides are TGCAGTGCAACGCCCCCGGGGACCATCAATGAGCAGTTCTTC.

The chain couples TRBV4-1 to TRBJ2-4; 8 bases match TRBD1. The V segment lost 0 bases and the J segment 6 bases; nucleotides outside the gene matches: 4. Germline V gene lookup returns CDR1 MGHRA and CDR2 YSYEKL. The CDR3 is 15 residues long. This CDR3 reads CASSQDPGQGNIQYF. The CDR3 DNA reads as TGCGCCAGCAGCCAAGACCCCGGACAGGGAAACATTCAGTACTTC.

This clonotype has more than one count but fewer than ten. The chain couples TRBV4-2 to TRBJ2-6; 10 nucleotides line up with TRBD1. Trimming at V came to 4 bases and at J to 4 bases, leaving 4 bases not matched to a gene. Germline CDR1 and CDR2: LGHNA and YNFKEQ. The CDR3 is 16 residues long. DNA for the CDR3: TGTGCCAGCAGCCCCGACAGGGGGCAGGGGGCCAACGTCCTGACTTTC. This codes for CASSPDRGQGANVLTF.

The chain couples TRBV7-2 to TRBJ2-7; 8 bases agree with TRBD1. CDR3 length equals 15 residues. The V segment lost 4 bases and the J segment 3 bases; nucleotides outside the gene matches: 8. Per the germline V gene, CDR1 is SGHTA and CDR2 is FQGNSA. CDR3 loop: CASSYDRGEVYEQYF. CDR3 nucleotide sequence: TGTGCCAGCAGCTACGACAGGGGTGAGGTCTACGAGCAGTACTTC.

This clonotype was seen at least ten times. This chain uses TRBV9 with TRBJ2-2; 8 bases are shared with TRBD2. Trimming cost V 5 bases and J 1 base; bases outside gene matches: 13. CDR3 length: 18 residues. Germline V lookup: CDR1 SGDLS, CDR2 YYNGEE. DNA for the CDR3: TGTGCCAGCAGGCCGGGTGCCGGCGGGGGGATGAACACCGGGGAGCTGTTTTTT. Protein product: CASRPGAGGGMNTGELFF.